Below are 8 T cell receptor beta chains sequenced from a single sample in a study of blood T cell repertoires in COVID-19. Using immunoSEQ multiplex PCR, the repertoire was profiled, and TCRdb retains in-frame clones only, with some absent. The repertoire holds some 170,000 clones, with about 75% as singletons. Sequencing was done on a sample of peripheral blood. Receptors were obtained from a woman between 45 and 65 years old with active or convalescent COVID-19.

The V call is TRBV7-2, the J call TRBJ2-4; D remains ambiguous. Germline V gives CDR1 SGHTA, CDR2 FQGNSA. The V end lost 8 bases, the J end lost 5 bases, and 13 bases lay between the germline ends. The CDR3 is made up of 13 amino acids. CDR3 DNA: TGTGCCAGCCAAATTACTACCGAAAACATTCAGTACTTC. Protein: CASQITTENIQYF.

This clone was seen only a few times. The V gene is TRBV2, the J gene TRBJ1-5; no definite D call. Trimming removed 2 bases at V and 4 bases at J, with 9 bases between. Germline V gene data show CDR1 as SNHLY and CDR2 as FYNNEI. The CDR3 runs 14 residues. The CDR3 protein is CASSERIVNQPQHF. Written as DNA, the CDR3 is TGTGCCAGCAGTGAACGCATAGTTAATCAGCCCCAGCATTTT.

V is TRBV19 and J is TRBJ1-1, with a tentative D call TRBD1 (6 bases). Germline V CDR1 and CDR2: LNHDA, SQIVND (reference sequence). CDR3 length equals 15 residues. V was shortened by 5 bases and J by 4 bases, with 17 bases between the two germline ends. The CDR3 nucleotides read TGTGCCAGTAGTTCCCCCCCGGCAGGGGTCACTGAAGCTTTCTTT. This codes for CASSSPPAGVTEAFF.

CDR3 bases: TGTGCCATCAGAGGACAGGCGACTAACTATGGCTACACCTTC. Residues: CAIRGQATNYGYTF. The gene calls are TRBV10-3 and TRBJ1-2, with TRBD1 matching over 7 bases. The CDR3 totals 14 residues. Germline V gene sequence: CDR1 ENHRY, CDR2 SYGVKD. V dropped 6 bases and J dropped 0; count of bases not matched to a gene: 4.

As DNA, the CDR3 is TGTGCCAGCAGTGAAGAGACAGGCCTCTATGGCTACACCTTC. This sequence encodes CASSEETGLYGYTF. The chain has TRBV6-1 and TRBJ1-2, with D maybe TRBD1 (6 bases). There are 14 residues in the CDR3. The V gene lost 1 base and the J gene lost 4 bases, with 10 bases spanning the gap. Germline CDR1 reads MNHNS; CDR2 reads SASEGT.

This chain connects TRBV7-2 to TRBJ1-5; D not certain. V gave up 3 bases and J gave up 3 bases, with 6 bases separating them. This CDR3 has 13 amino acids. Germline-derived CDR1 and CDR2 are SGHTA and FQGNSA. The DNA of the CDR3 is TGTGCCAGCAGCTTCTCTTTCAATCAGCCCCAGCATTTT. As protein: CASSFSFNQPQHF.

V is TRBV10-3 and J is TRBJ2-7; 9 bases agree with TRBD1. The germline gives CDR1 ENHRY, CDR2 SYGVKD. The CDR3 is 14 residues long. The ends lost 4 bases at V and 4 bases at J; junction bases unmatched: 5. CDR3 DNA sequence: TGTGCCATCAGTGGGACAGGGGCGGAATACGAGCAGTACTTC. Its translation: CAISGTGAEYEQYF.

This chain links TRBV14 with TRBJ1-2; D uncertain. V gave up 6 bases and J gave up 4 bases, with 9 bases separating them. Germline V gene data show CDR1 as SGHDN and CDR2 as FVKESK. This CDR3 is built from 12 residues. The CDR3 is CASRGGGYGYTF. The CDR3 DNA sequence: TGTGCCAGCAGGGGAGGTGGCTATGGCTACACCTTC.